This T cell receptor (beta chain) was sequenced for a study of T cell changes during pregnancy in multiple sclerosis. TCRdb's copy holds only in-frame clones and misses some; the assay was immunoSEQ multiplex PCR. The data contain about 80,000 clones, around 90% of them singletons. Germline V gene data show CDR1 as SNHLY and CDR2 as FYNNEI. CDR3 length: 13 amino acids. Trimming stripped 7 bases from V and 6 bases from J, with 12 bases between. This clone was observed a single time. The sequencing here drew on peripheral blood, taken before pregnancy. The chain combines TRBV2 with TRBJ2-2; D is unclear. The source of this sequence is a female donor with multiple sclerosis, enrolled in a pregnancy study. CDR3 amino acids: CASTRWASGELFF. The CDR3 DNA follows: TGTGCCAGCACCCGGTGGGCCTCCGGGGAGCTGTTTTTT.